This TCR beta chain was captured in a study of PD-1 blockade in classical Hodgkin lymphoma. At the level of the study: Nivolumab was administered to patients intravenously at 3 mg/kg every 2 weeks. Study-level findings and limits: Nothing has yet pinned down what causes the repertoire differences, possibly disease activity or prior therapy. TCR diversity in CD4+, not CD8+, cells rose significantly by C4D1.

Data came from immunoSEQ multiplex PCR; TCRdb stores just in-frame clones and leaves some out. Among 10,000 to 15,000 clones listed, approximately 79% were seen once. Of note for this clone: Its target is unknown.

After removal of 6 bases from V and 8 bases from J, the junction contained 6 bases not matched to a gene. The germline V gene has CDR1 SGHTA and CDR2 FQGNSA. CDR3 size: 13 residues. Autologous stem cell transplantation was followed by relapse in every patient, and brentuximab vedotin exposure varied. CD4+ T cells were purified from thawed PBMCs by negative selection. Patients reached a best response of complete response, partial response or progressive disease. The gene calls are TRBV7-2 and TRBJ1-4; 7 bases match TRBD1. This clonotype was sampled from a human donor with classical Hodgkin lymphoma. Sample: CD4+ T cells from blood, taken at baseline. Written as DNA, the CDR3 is TGTGCCAGCAGAACCGGGACAGAAGAAAAACTGTTTTTT. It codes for CASRTGTEEKLFF. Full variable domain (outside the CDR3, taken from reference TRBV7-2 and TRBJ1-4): GAGVSQSPSNKVTEKGKDVELRCDPISGHTALYWYRQSLGQGLEFLIYFQGNSAPDKSGLPSDRFSAERTGGSVSTLTIQRTQQEDSAVYLCASRTGTEEKLFFGSGTQLSVL.